The 22 T cell receptor beta chains below were found in one sample sequenced in a study of T cell clonotyping in hematopoietic cell transplantation. Clones were read by immunoSEQ multiplex PCR, and TCRdb kept only the in-frame ones, dropping some. The data show about 11,000 clones, just over 45% seen once. Sequenced material: PBMCs, taken 30 days after allogeneic stem cell transplant. The receptors were gathered from a male patient in his forties or fifties who had an allogeneic stem cell transplant from an unrelated donor, so the T cells may come from the graft donor. Some clones in this sample may be carry-over from other donors' samples.

There are a few counts of this clone. This chain uses TRBV4-1 with TRBJ1-6; D is possibly TRBD1 (6 bases). There are 13 residues in the CDR3. Germline loops: CDR1 MGHRA, CDR2 YSYEKL. With 8 bases removed from V and 3 bases from J, the gap between germline ends came to 8 bases. The CDR3 DNA reads as TGCGCCAGCGCAGGGGACTATAATTCACCCCTCCACTTT. Its protein is CASAGDYNSPLHF.

This chain links TRBV30 with TRBJ1-6; TRBD1 agrees at 8 bases. The length of the CDR3 is 13 residues. V gave up 4 bases and J gave up 8 bases; unmatched junction bases: 4. Germline CDR1 reads GTSNPN; CDR2 reads SVGIG (reference sequence). The CDR3 DNA reads TGTGCCTGGACGGGACAGGAGGATTCACCCCTCCACTTT. It encodes CAWTGQEDSPLHF. The whole variable domain, filled in from reference TRBV30 and TRBJ1-6, reads SQTIHQWPATLVQPVGSPLSLECTVEGTSNPNLYWYRQAAGRGLQLLFYSVGIGQISSEVPQNLSASRPQDRQFILSSKKLLLSDSGFYLCAWTGQEDSPLHFGNGTRLTVT.

The gene calls are TRBV30 and TRBJ1-1, with D unclear. With 1 base removed from V and 4 bases from J, the gap between germline ends came to 10 bases. CDR1 and CDR2 from the germline V gene are GTSNPN and SVGIG (reference sequence). The CDR3 has 13 amino acids. CDR3 sequence: CAWSAESGTEAFF. The CDR3 bases are TGTGCCTGGAGTGCGGAATCGGGCACTGAAGCTTTCTTT.

The V and J genes are TRBV29-1 and TRBJ2-7, with D possibly being TRBD2 (5 bases). Trimming removed 4 bases from V and 4 bases from J, with 8 bases in between. The germline V gene encodes CDR1 SQVTM and CDR2 ANQGSEA. This CDR3 is 11 amino acids long. The CDR3 spells CSVVRGYEQYF. DNA of the CDR3: TGCAGCGTTGTACGCGGGTACGAGCAGTACTTC.

This clone was counted between two and nine times. This rearrangement joins TRBV29-1 to TRBJ1-1; D gene uncertain. The V gene's germline CDR1 is SQVTM and CDR2 ANQGSEA. This CDR3 has 11 residues. Trimming shortened V by 4 bases and J by 1 base, and 4 bases separated the two germline ends. CDR3 DNA: TGCAGCGTTGGGGAGAACACTGAAGCTTTCTTT. Residues: CSVGENTEAFF.

The rearrangement links TRBV9 to TRBJ2-1; 9 bases fit TRBD1. This CDR3 comprises 18 residues. Germline V lookup: CDR1 SGDLS, CDR2 YYNGEE. The V segment lost 0 bases and the J segment 9 bases; nucleotides outside the gene matches: 16. In nucleotides, the CDR3 is TGTGCCAGCAGCGTAGCTTCGAAGGGAGGGACAGGGATGGGTGAGCAGTTCTTC. This sequence encodes CASSVASKGGTGMGEQFF.

This sequence joins TRBV30 and TRBJ2-2; perhaps TRBD2 as D (5 bases). The ends were cut back, 7 bases at V and 5 bases at J, with 11 bases in the middle. CDR3 length: 12 amino acids. CDR1 and CDR2 from the germline V gene are GTSNPN and SVGIG (reference sequence). The CDR3 sequence: CAFSRGTGELFF. Here the CDR3 DNA reads TGTGCCTTTTCCCGGGGTACCGGGGAGCTGTTTTTT.

The chain couples TRBV4-3 to TRBJ2-7, with D perhaps TRBD2 (6 bases). Germline CDR1 is LGHNA and CDR2 is YSLEER. V was shortened by 0 bases and J by 0 bases, with 12 bases between the two germline ends. This CDR3 has 16 amino acids. In nucleotides, the CDR3 is TGCGCCAGCAGCCAAGATCGGGTAGCGGACTCCTACGAGCAGTACTTC. This codes for CASSQDRVADSYEQYF.

The rearrangement joins TRBV12-5 to TRBJ2-2; D gene unclear. The CDR3 contains 13 residues. CDR1 and CDR2 (germline): LGHNT, FRNRAP. V shed 5 bases and J shed 6 bases, with 10 bases lying between them. CDR3: CASGVTLAGELFF. The CDR3 DNA reads as TGTGCTAGTGGTGTGACCTTAGCCGGGGAGCTGTTTTTT. Drawing the rest from reference TRBV12-5 and TRBJ2-2, the complete variable domain is DARVTQTPRHKVTEMGQEVTMRCQPILGHNTVFWYRQTMMQGLELLAYFRNRAPLDDSGMPKDRFSAEMPDATLATLKIQPSEPRDSAVYFCASGVTLAGELFFGEGSRLTVL.

J is TRBJ2-7 and V is TRBV2; D gene uncertain. Germline V CDR1 and CDR2: SNHLY, FYNNEI. This CDR3 comprises 11 residues. Between the trimmed V and J ends, which lost 3 bases and 4 bases, there was a span of 4 bases. The CDR3 is CASSEDYEQYF. The CDR3, as DNA: TGTGCCAGCAGTGAGGATTACGAGCAGTACTTC.

The chain uses TRBV4-3 and TRBJ2-1, with 7 bases that match TRBD2. CDR1 and CDR2 from the germline V gene are LGHNA and YSLEER. J was trimmed by 7 bases and V by 4 bases; bases with no gene match: 16. The CDR3 runs 17 residues. The chain's CDR3 is CASSPTLAAPGGNEQFF. CDR3 sequence (DNA): TGCGCCAGCAGCCCCACTCTAGCGGCCCCCGGGGGAAATGAGCAGTTCTTC.

The chain employs TRBV6-5 and TRBJ2-7, with D possibly being TRBD2 (5 bases). This CDR3 is built from 14 residues. V lost 5 bases to trimming and J lost 3 bases, with 14 bases between them. CDR1 MNHEY and CDR2 SVGAGI come from the germline V gene. The CDR3 DNA reads TGTGCCAGCAGTAGACGGGGTCAAGGCTACGAGCAGTACTTC. Amino acid sequence: CASSRRGQGYEQYF.

The chain carries TRBV9 and TRBJ2-2; D gene ambiguous. From germline, CDR1 is SGDLS and CDR2 YYNGEE. The CDR3 has 14 amino acids. Deletions cut 0 bases from V and 7 bases from J, with 10 bases between. Here the CDR3 DNA reads TGTGCCAGCAGCGTAGGATGGGGTGGCGGGGAGCTGTTTTTT. This codes for CASSVGWGGGELFF.

This chain joins TRBV2 and TRBJ2-3; 10 bases line up with TRBD2. Unmatched junction bases numbered 7, after V lost 8 bases and J lost 5 bases. The germline CDR1 and CDR2 sequences are SNHLY and FYNNEI. This CDR3 contains 14 residues. The CDR3 DNA reads TGTGCCAGCTCCCTAGCGGGAGATGGAGATACGCAGTATTTT. Amino acid sequence: CASSLAGDGDTQYF.

The rearrangement uses TRBV2 and TRBJ1-1, with a possible D match to TRBD1 (6 bases). CDR1 is SNHLY, CDR2 FYNNEI, per germline. With 10 bases removed from V and 1 base from J, the gap between germline ends came to 16 bases. The CDR3 loop spans 14 amino acids. CDR3 nucleotide sequence: TGTGCCACCACACGGACAGAACAGAACACTGAAGCTTTCTTT. It specifies CATTRTEQNTEAFF.

The chain carries TRBV30 and TRBJ2-7; D might be TRBD2 (6 bases). This CDR3 has 10 residues. Germline V gene sequence: CDR1 GTSNPN, CDR2 SVGIG (reference sequence). V gave up 8 bases and J gave up 8 bases, with 13 bases separating them. The DNA of the CDR3 is TGTGCCGGAGGGATTCTCCAGCAGTACTTC. This gives the protein CAGGILQQYF.

This clone was observed a handful of times. The J gene is TRBJ2-1, the V gene TRBV13; no firm D call. The V end lost 5 bases, the J end lost 7 bases, and 12 bases lay between the germline ends. In germline, CDR1 is PRHDT, CDR2 FYEKMQ (reference sequence). The CDR3 runs 13 residues. The CDR3 DNA follows: TGTGCCAGCAGCCCGTTTAGGGTTAATGAGCAGTTCTTC. Residues: CASSPFRVNEQFF.

The genes are TRBV7-9 and TRBJ1-2; D gene ambiguous. Germline-derived CDR1 and CDR2 are SEHNR and FQNEAQ (reference sequence). CDR3 length: 12 residues. V lost 5 bases to trimming and J lost 8 bases, with 12 bases between them. The CDR3 sequence: CASSEMGWGYTF. The CDR3 DNA reads as TGTGCCAGCAGCGAGATGGGATGGGGCTACACCTTC.

This clone was counted a few times. The gene calls are TRBV7-2 and TRBJ1-1; D not certain. V was shortened by 7 bases and J by 4 bases, with 16 bases between the two germline ends. The CDR3 loop spans 14 amino acids. Germline loops: CDR1 SGHTA, CDR2 FQGNSA. The CDR3 reads CASIPSVRGTEAFF. Here the CDR3 DNA reads TGTGCCAGCATCCCATCTGTAAGAGGCACTGAAGCTTTCTTT.

This clone was seen only a few times. The V call is TRBV5-1, the J call TRBJ1-6; a possible D gene is TRBD1 (5 bases). Trimming stripped 0 bases from V and 5 bases from J, with 9 bases between. The CDR3 has 15 residues. Germline V gene data show CDR1 as SGHRS and CDR2 as YFSETQ. CDR3 coding DNA: TGCGCCAGCAGCTTGGTTGGCAGGGATAATTCACCCCTCCACTTT. This encodes CASSLVGRDNSPLHF.

This chain connects TRBV19 to TRBJ1-1, with TRBD1 matching over 8 bases. J gave up 8 bases and V 8 bases, and 4 bases lay outside the gene matches. CDR1 and CDR2 (germline): LNHDA, SQIVND (reference sequence). There are 11 residues in the CDR3. The CDR3 DNA sequence: TGTGCCAGTTCCACAGGGGGAGAAGCTTTCTTT. Encoded protein: CASSTGGEAFF.

The chain combines TRBV9 with TRBJ1-2; TRBD1 is a possible D gene (6 bases). Germline-derived CDR1 and CDR2 are SGDLS and YYNGEE. CDR3 length equals 16 residues. Trimming cost V 3 bases and J 6 bases, with 21 bases left between them. This CDR3 is CASSAKGGGSEDGYTF. CDR3 DNA: TGTGCCAGCAGCGCAAAGGGAGGGGGGTCAGAGGATGGCTACACCTTC. The full variable domain, rest sourced from reference TRBV9 and TRBJ1-2, is DSGVTQTPKHLITATGQRVTLRCSPRSGDLSVYWYQQSLDQGLQFLIQYYNGEERAKGNILERFSAQQFPDLHSELNLSSLELGDSALYFCASSAKGGGSEDGYTFGSGTRLTVV.